This T cell receptor (beta chain) comes out of a study of identical twins. Trimming shortened V by 10 bases and J by 3 bases, and 4 bases separated the two germline ends. The CDR3 has 9 residues. Germline values: CDR1 MNHEY, CDR2 SMNVEV (reference sequence). One entry per CDR3 protein results from TCRdb running MiXCR on the 5' RACE reads. The sample includes 470,000 or so distinct CDR3 sequences, roughly 26% of them seen just once. These data were also filed under a second study, of T cells expressing NK-cell markers.

The sequencing input was CD4+ T cells sorted from blood. The V and J genes are TRBV27 and TRBJ2-7, with D unclear. The source of this sequence is a woman between 18 and 30 years old in good health. For the CDR3, the DNA is TGTGCCACCCACTACGAGCAGTACTTC. This sequence encodes CATHYEQYF.